The rows below give T cell receptor beta chains drawn from one sample of a study of blood T cell repertoires in COVID-19. Some clones are missing from TCRdb's copy, which holds only in-frame ones; the method was immunoSEQ multiplex PCR. The repertoire holds hundreds of thousands of clones, with roughly 91% as singletons. Material for sequencing was PBMCs or T cells enriched from blood (not recorded which). The origin of the receptors is an older woman in a cohort exposed to, infected with or recovered from COVID-19 (not recorded which). Both conserved end residues are part of each CDR3. The order of the fields is V gene, clone size, D gene, J gene, CDR3 protein, CDR3 DNA. The D gene is left open where the match is weak. Some rows mark clone size as missing; the rest say once, few, many or name a class of expanded clone.

V: TRBV27; size: NA; D: TRBD2; J: TRBJ2-7; CDR3: CASSLSSGSSYEQYF; DNA: TGTGCCAGCAGTTTATCCAGCGGGAGCTCCTACGAGCAGTACTTC
V: TRBV29-1; size: NA; D: NA; J: TRBJ2-3; CDR3: CSVKDSADTQYF; DNA: TGCAGCGTAAAGGACAGCGCAGATACGCAGTATTTT
V: TRBV28; size: NA; D: NA; J: TRBJ1-4; CDR3: CASRRQAPFEKLFF; DNA: TGTGCCAGCAGACGACAGGCCCCCTTTGAAAAACTGTTTTTT
V: TRBV6-1; size: once; D: NA; J: TRBJ1-2; CDR3: CASSEGGLNYGYTF; DNA: TGTGCCAGCAGTGAGGGGGGACTTAACTATGGCTACACCTTC
V: TRBV19; size: NA; D: NA; J: TRBJ1-1; CDR3: CAAGWDTNTEAFF; DNA: TGTGCCGCAGGGTGGGATACGAACACTGAAGCTTTCTTT
V: TRBV6-5; size: NA; D: NA; J: TRBJ1-3; CDR3: CASSRLYRGNTIYF; DNA: TGTGCCAGCAGTCGACTTTACCGGGGGAACACCATATATTTT
V: TRBV15; size: once; D: NA; J: TRBJ2-1; CDR3: CATSRIQGNEQFF; DNA: TGTGCCACCAGTCGAATACAGGGAAATGAGCAGTTCTTC
V: TRBV24-1; size: NA; D: NA; J: TRBJ2-3; CDR3: CATSPTSAADTQYF; DNA: TGTGCCACCAGTCCAACTTCTGCCGCAGATACGCAGTATTTT
V: TRBV19; size: NA; D: NA; J: TRBJ1-5; CDR3: CASSTGVNQPQHF; DNA: TGTGCCAGTAGTACCGGGGTCAATCAGCCCCAGCATTTT
V: TRBV6-5; size: NA; D: TRBD2; J: TRBJ2-3; CDR3: CASSYTGGGDTQYF; DNA: TGTGCCAGCAGTTACACGGGAGGCGGGGATACGCAGTATTTT
V: TRBV4-3; size: NA; D: NA; J: TRBJ2-3; CDR3: CASSPLGTDTQYF; DNA: TGCGCCAGCAGTCCCCTCGGGACAGATACGCAGTATTTT
V: TRBV2; size: few; D: TRBD2; J: TRBJ2-7; CDR3: CASRTSGRSLSSYEQYF; DNA: TGTGCCAGTCGGACTAGCGGGAGATCCCTCAGCTCCTACGAGCAGTACTTC
V: TRBV3-1/TRBV3-2; size: NA; D: TRBD2; J: TRBJ2-7; CDR3: CASSLDSSGNNEQYF; DNA: TGTGCCAGCAGCCTCGATTCTAGCGGGAACAACGAGCAGTACTTC
V: TRBV30; size: once; D: TRBD1; J: TRBJ2-6; CDR3: CAWSVIGQGLSGANVLTF; DNA: TGTGCCTGGAGTGTAATAGGACAGGGCCTCTCTGGGGCCAACGTCCTGACTTTC
V: TRBV7-2; size: NA; D: NA; J: TRBJ2-5; CDR3: CASSRTGLQETQYF; DNA: TGTGCCAGCAGCCGGACTGGCCTCCAAGAGACCCAGTACTTC
V: TRBV27; size: NA; D: NA; J: TRBJ1-5; CDR3: CASSFVRGNSNQPQHF; DNA: TGTGCCAGCAGTTTCGTAAGAGGGAATAGCAATCAGCCCCAGCATTTT
V: TRBV2; size: NA; D: NA; J: TRBJ1-2; CDR3: CASSQNPQGSNGYTF; DNA: TGTGCCAGCAGCCAAAACCCACAGGGTTCAAATGGCTACACCTTC
V: TRBV6-5; size: NA; D: NA; J: TRBJ2-2; CDR3: CASFPENTGELFF; DNA: TGTGCCAGCTTTCCAGAAAACACCGGGGAGCTGTTTTTT
V: TRBV7-9; size: few; D: NA; J: TRBJ1-1; CDR3: CASSLAAGRMNTEAFF; DNA: TGTGCCAGCAGCTTAGCGGCAGGGAGGATGAACACTGAAGCTTTCTTT
V: TRBV11-2; size: NA; D: NA; J: TRBJ2-5; CDR3: CASSLGQAKPIQETQYF; DNA: TGTGCCAGCAGCTTAGGGCAGGCCAAACCAATACAAGAGACCCAGTACTTC
V: TRBV9; size: NA; D: NA; J: TRBJ1-1; CDR3: CASSLLTAGEAFF; DNA: TGTGCCAGCAGCTTACTGACAGCAGGTGAAGCTTTCTTT
V: TRBV19; size: NA; D: NA; J: TRBJ1-5; CDR3: CASSVQGSSNQPQHF; DNA: TGTGCCAGTAGTGTGCAGGGGTCGAGCAATCAGCCCCAGCATTTT
V: TRBV5-4; size: few; D: TRBD1; J: TRBJ1-1; CDR3: CASSPWDRLTEAFF; DNA: TGTGCCAGCAGCCCCTGGGACAGGCTCACTGAAGCTTTCTTT
V: TRBV2; size: NA; D: NA; J: TRBJ2-3; CDR3: CASQAGADTQYF; DNA: TGTGCCAGCCAGGCAGGGGCGGATACGCAGTATTTT
V: TRBV7-9; size: NA; D: TRBD1; J: TRBJ2-7; CDR3: CASSLLGTGFHEQYF; DNA: TGTGCCAGCAGCTTACTCGGGACAGGGTTCCACGAGCAGTACTTC
V: TRBV7-8; size: NA; D: NA; J: TRBJ2-7; CDR3: CASSRWGLGTYRGGRAYEQYF; DNA: TGTGCCAGCAGCCGCTGGGGACTCGGGACCTATAGAGGGGGGAGGGCCTACGAGCAGTACTTC
V: TRBV10-1; size: many; D: NA; J: TRBJ2-1; CDR3: CASSPRLTAEQFF; DNA: TGCGCCAGCAGTCCAAGACTGACAGCTGAGCAGTTCTTC
V: TRBV5-1; size: NA; D: NA; J: TRBJ1-4; CDR3: CASSLVGGLEEKLFF; DNA: TGCGCCAGCAGCTTGGTCGGGGGTTTGGAGGAAAAACTGTTTTTT
V: TRBV9; size: NA; D: TRBD1; J: TRBJ2-3; CDR3: CASSVVGQGSDTQYF; DNA: TGTGCCAGCAGCGTGGTGGGACAGGGCTCAGATACGCAGTATTTT
V: TRBV14; size: NA; D: TRBD2; J: TRBJ2-3; CDR3: CASSPRTSGFTDTQYF; DNA: TGTGCCAGCAGCCCCCGGACTAGCGGGTTCACAGATACGCAGTATTTT
V: TRBV9; size: NA; D: TRBD2; J: TRBJ2-3; CDR3: CASSVLSGRTDTQYF; DNA: TGTGCCAGCAGCGTACTCAGCGGGAGAACAGATACGCAGTATTTT
V: TRBV28; size: NA; D: TRBD1; J: TRBJ1-5; CDR3: CASSFLLTGEQPQHF; DNA: TGTGCCAGCAGTTTTTTATTGACAGGGGAACAGCCCCAGCATTTT
V: TRBV25-1; size: once; D: TRBD2; J: TRBJ2-1; CDR3: CATRTSGYSYNEQFF; DNA: TGTGCCACCAGGACTAGCGGGTACTCCTACAATGAGCAGTTCTTC
V: TRBV7-3; size: once; D: NA; J: TRBJ2-7; CDR3: CASSYSSETYEQYF; DNA: TGTGCCAGCAGCTATTCTAGCGAGACCTACGAGCAGTACTTC
V: TRBV7-8; size: NA; D: NA; J: TRBJ2-7; CDR3: CASSPEGVRLYEQYF; DNA: TGTGCCAGCAGCCCCGAGGGTGTTCGTCTGTACGAGCAGTACTTC
V: TRBV28; size: NA; D: NA; J: TRBJ1-5; CDR3: CASSLGGGSNQPQHF; DNA: TGTGCCAGCAGTTTAGGCGGGGGTAGCAATCAGCCCCAGCATTTT
V: TRBV28; size: NA; D: NA; J: TRBJ2-1; CDR3: CASSLRDNEQFF; DNA: TGTGCCAGCAGTTTACGAGACAATGAGCAGTTCTTC
V: TRBV7-9; size: NA; D: TRBD1; J: TRBJ2-7; CDR3: CASSDGTGAFYEQYF; DNA: TGTGCCAGCAGCGACGGGACAGGGGCGTTCTACGAGCAGTACTTC
V: TRBV7-3; size: NA; D: NA; J: TRBJ1-4; CDR3: CASSSRPGSNEKLFF; DNA: TGTGCCAGCAGCTCTCGACCAGGCTCTAATGAAAAACTGTTTTTT
V: TRBV10-1; size: NA; D: NA; J: TRBJ2-7; CDR3: CASRLDRGSYEQYF; DNA: TGCGCCAGCAGATTGGACAGAGGTTCCTACGAGCAGTACTTC
V: TRBV3-1/TRBV3-2; size: NA; D: NA; J: TRBJ2-2; CDR3: CASRLGLMNTGELFF; DNA: TGTGCCAGCAGGCTGGGACTGATGAACACCGGGGAGCTGTTTTTT
V: TRBV2; size: NA; D: TRBD1; J: TRBJ1-2; CDR3: CASRDRSYGYTF; DNA: TGTGCCAGCAGGGACAGGAGCTATGGCTACACCTTC